The present T cell receptor (beta chain) was sequenced within a study of blood T cell repertoires in COVID-19. Across the whole study: Donors in the United States, Italy and Spain gave samples during acute or convalescent COVID-19.

The cohort comprised adults aged 18 to 89 years residing in 24 US areas. Participant-given clinical history determined each cohort assignment. Sequencing used immunoSEQ multiplex PCR; TCRdb keeps in-frame clones, though not all of them. There are 110,000 to 150,000 clones in the sample; 70% to 90% occur only once, and roughly 3.9% lies in the top ten. Losses at the gene ends were 6 bases for V and 7 bases for J; bases not matched to a gene: 16. The CDR3 runs 18 residues. Germline assignment: CDR1 KGHSH and CDR2 LQKENI. The TCR originated in a man aged 50 to 60 who had recovered from COVID-19. The rearrangement joins TRBV18 to TRBJ2-1, with 12 bases aligning to TRBD2. Input material: PBMCs or T cells enriched from blood (not recorded which). Here the CDR3 reads CASSPRGLSSGRANEQFF. DNA of the CDR3: TGTGCCAGCTCTCCCAGAGGCCTCTCTAGCGGGAGGGCAAATGAGCAGTTCTTC.